This T cell receptor (beta chain) is from a study of response to subunit inactivated influenza vaccine. Study-wide results and limits: It was the authors' suggestion that each seasonal influenza vaccination recruits few new T cells.

The table lists this clonotype with many counts. Its antigen is unknown. Germline CDR1 and CDR2: SQVTM and ANQGSEA. This CDR3 has 16 residues. With 1 base removed from V and 8 bases from J, the gap between germline ends came to 21 bases. MiXCR, run by TCRdb on the RT-PCR reads, gives a single entry per CDR3 protein. Among approximately 730,000 distinct CDR3 sequences listed, roughly 13% were seen once. The chain is built from TRBV29-1 and TRBJ2-1; D may be TRBD1 (5 bases). The sequence came from a middle-aged man who received an inactivated influenza vaccine. Sequenced material: PBMCs from blood, taken 14 to 15 days before vaccination. The CDR3 DNA sequence: TGCAGCGTTGAAGGACGAAAGGTAGGGGTTCGTGATGAGCAGTTCTTC. It is translated as CSVEGRKVGVRDEQFF.